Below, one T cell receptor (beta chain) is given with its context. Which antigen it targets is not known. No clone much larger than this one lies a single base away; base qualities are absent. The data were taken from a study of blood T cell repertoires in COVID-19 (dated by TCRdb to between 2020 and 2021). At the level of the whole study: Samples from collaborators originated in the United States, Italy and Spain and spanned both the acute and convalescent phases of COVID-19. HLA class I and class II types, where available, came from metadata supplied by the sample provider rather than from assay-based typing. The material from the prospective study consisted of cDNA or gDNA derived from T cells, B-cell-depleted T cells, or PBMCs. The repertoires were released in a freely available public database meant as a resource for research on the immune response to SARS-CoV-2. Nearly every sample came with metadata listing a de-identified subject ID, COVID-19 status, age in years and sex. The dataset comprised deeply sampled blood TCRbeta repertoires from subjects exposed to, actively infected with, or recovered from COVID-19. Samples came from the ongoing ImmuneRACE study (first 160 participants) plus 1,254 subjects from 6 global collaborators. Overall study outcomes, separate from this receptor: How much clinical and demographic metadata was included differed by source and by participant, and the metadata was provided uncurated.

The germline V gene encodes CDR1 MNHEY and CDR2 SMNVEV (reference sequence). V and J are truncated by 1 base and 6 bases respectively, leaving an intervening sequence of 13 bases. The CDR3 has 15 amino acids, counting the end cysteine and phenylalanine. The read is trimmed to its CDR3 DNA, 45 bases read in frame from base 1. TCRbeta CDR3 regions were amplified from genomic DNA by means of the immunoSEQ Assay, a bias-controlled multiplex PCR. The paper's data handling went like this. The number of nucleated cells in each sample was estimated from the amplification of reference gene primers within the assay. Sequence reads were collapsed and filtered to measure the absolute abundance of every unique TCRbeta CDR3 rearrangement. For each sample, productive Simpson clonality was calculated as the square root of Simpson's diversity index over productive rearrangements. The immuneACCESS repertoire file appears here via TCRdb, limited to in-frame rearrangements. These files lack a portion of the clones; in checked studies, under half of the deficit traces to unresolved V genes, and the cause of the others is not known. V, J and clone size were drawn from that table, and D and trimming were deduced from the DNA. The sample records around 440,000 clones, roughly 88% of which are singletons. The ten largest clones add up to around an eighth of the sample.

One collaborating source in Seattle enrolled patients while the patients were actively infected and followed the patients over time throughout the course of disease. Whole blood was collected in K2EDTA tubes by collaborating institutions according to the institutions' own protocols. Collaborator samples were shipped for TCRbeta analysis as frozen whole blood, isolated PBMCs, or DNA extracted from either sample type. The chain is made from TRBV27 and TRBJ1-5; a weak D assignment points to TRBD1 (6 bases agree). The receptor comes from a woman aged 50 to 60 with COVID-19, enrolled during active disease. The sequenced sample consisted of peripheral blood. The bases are TGTGCCAGCAGTTTATATTGGGGGCAGGGTCAGCCCCAGCATTTT. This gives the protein CASSLYWGQGQPQHF.